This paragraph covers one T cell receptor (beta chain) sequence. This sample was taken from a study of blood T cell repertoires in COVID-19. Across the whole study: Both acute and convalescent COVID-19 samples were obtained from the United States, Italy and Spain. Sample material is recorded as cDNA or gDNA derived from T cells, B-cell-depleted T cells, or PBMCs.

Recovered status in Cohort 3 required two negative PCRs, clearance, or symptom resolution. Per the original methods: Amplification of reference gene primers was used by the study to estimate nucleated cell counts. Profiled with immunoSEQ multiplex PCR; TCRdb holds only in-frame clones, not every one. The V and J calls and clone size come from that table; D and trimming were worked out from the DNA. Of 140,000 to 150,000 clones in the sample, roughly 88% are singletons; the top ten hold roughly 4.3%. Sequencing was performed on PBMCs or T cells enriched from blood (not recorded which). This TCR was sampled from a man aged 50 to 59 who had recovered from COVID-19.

The CDR3 coding sequence is TGTGCCAGCAGCTTAACCGGGAACACCGGGGAGCTGTTTTTT. It translates to CASSLTGNTGELFF. V gene TRBV7-8 combines with J gene TRBJ2-2, with D unclear. With 2 bases removed from V and 1 base from J, the gap between germline ends came to 5 bases. CDR3 length: 14 residues. The germline CDR1 and CDR2 sequences are SGHVS and FQNEAQ. The full variable domain, its missing parts supplied by reference TRBV7-8 and TRBJ2-2, is GAGVSQSPRYKVAKRGQDVALRCDPISGHVSLFWYQQALGQGPEFLTYFQNEAQLDKSGLPSDRFFAERPEGSVSTLKIQRTQQEDSAVYLCASSLTGNTGELFFGEGSRLTVL.